Each of the 30 T cell receptor beta chains below was sequenced from the same sample in a study of cytomegalovirus exposure and HLA in healthy donors. With 60 Vbeta and 13 Jbeta primers, the PCR was carried out. Profiling relied on immunoSEQ multiplex PCR, and the TCRdb table lists in-frame clones only, not all of them. The sample records fewer than 200,000 clones, about 90% being singletons. The sample comprised PBMCs. These receptors all stem from a girl under three years old in good health and CMV-seronegative.

As regards this clone: Distinct nucleotide sequences in the sample also encode this CDR3. The chain combines TRBV18 with TRBJ2-5; no clear D. This CDR3 contains 12 residues. Trimming left V 1 base short and J 5 bases short, with 5 bases between. Germline V CDR1 and CDR2: KGHSH, LQKENI. The CDR3 sequence: CASSPLRETQYF. The CDR3 coding sequence is TGTGCCAGCTCACCACTCCGGGAGACCCAGTACTTC.

This clone was detected a few times. The chain joins TRBV6-6 to TRBJ1-5, with a possible D match to TRBD1 (5 bases). This CDR3 is built from 15 residues. From germline, CDR1 is MNHNY and CDR2 SVGAGI (reference sequence). Trimming removed 0 bases at V and 4 bases at J, with 10 bases between. Written as DNA, the CDR3 is TGTGCCAGCAGTTACTCGAAAGGGGCTAATCAGCCCCAGCATTTT. The encoded protein is CASSYSKGANQPQHF.

J is TRBJ1-4 and V is TRBV5-5; 10 bases line up with TRBD1. CDR3 length: 14 amino acids. Germline V gene data show CDR1 as SGHKS and CDR2 as YYEKEE (reference sequence). The J segment lost 8 bases and the V segment lost 4 bases, leaving 5 bases of the junction unmatched. The CDR3 spells CASSHGTGEEKLFF. CDR3 sequence (DNA): TGTGCCAGCAGCCACGGGACAGGGGAGGAAAAACTGTTTTTT.

This sequence joins TRBV7-3 and TRBJ1-1; D gene unclear. The germline CDR1 and CDR2 sequences are SGHTA and FQGTGA. Trimming left V 0 bases short and J 8 bases short, with 10 bases between. The CDR3 length is 13 residues. In nucleotides, the CDR3 is TGTGCCAGCAGCTTAACATCCGACTCCGAAGCTTTCTTT. Translation gives CASSLTSDSEAFF.

The rearrangement uses TRBV7-3 and TRBJ2-7; 7 nucleotides line up with TRBD1. The CDR3 totals 14 residues. From germline, CDR1 is SGHTA and CDR2 FQGTGA. After removal of 1 base from V and 2 bases from J, the junction contained 2 bases not matched to a gene. CDR3 sequence reads: CASSLRGGAYEQYF. Here the CDR3 DNA reads TGTGCCAGCAGCTTAAGAGGGGGCGCCTACGAGCAGTACTTC.

The CDR3: CASSLARSNSPLHF. CDR3 bases: TGTGCCAGCAGCTTAGCCAGGTCTAATTCACCCCTCCACTTT. This sequence joins TRBV7-9 and TRBJ1-6; D is undetermined. The germline V gene encodes CDR1 SEHNR and CDR2 FQNEAQ (reference sequence). This CDR3 comprises 14 residues. Trimming left V 0 bases short and J 6 bases short, with 6 bases between.

CDR3: CASRRQMESTEAFF. In DNA, the CDR3 is TGTGCCAGCAGGCGACAGATGGAAAGCACTGAAGCTTTCTTT. The genes are TRBV6-5 and TRBJ1-1; possibly TRBD1 for D (5 bases). The CDR3 covers 14 residues. V gave up 6 bases and J gave up 4 bases, with 15 bases separating them. Germline CDR1 MNHEY, CDR2 SVGAGI.

The chain joins TRBV14 to TRBJ2-2, with D maybe TRBD2 (6 bases). Germline CDR1 reads SGHDN; CDR2 reads FVKESK. The CDR3 spans 15 residues. V was trimmed by 0 bases and J by 3 bases, leaving 8 bases between them. CDR3 in amino acids: CASSQDAGYTGELFF. The CDR3 nucleotides read TGTGCCAGCAGCCAAGATGCGGGGTACACCGGGGAGCTGTTTTTT. Using reference TRBV14 and TRBJ2-2 for the parts outside the CDR3, the full variable domain is EAGVTQFPSHSVIEKGQTVTLRCDPISGHDNLYWYRRVMGKEIKFLLHFVKESKQDESGMPNNRFLAERTGGTYSTLKVQPAELEDSGVYFCASSQDAGYTGELFFGEGSRLTVL.

The chain couples TRBV29-1 to TRBJ1-5; D is perhaps TRBD1 (5 bases). The CDR3 spans 12 residues. The germline CDR1 and CDR2 sequences are SQVTM and ANQGSEA. As DNA, the CDR3 is TGCAGTGCTGGGGGACTCAATCAGCCCCAGCATTTT. It codes for CSAGGLNQPQHF.

The CDR3 coding sequence is TGTGCCAGCAGCGTAGGCCGGGGGGGCACCAATGAGCAGTTCTTC. Protein: CASSVGRGGTNEQFF. The chain has TRBV9 and TRBJ2-1, with 8 nucleotides matching TRBD2. J lost 6 bases, V lost 0 bases, and 5 bases had no gene match. CDR1 SGDLS and CDR2 YYNGEE come from the germline V gene. The CDR3 totals 15 residues.

The chain uses TRBV30 and TRBJ2-7; 7 nucleotides match TRBD1. The trim removed 3 bases at V and 3 bases at J, leaving 8 bases unmatched. CDR1 and CDR2 from the germline V gene are GTSNPN and SVGIG (reference sequence). The CDR3 runs 14 residues. The DNA of the CDR3 is TGTGCCTGGAGAAGACAGGGCCTGCACTACGAGCAGTACTTC. This sequence encodes CAWRRQGLHYEQYF.

This rearrangement joins TRBV11-2 to TRBJ2-3, with 9 positions matching TRBD2. This CDR3 comprises 17 residues. From germline, CDR1 is SGHAT and CDR2 FQNNGV. With V trimmed by 5 bases and J by 6 bases, 15 bases remained unmatched. CDR3 sequence: CASSAGASGDEFDTQYF. For the CDR3, the DNA is TGTGCCAGCAGCGCCGGGGCTAGCGGGGATGAGTTCGATACGCAGTATTTT.

J is TRBJ2-1 and V is TRBV4-3; possibly TRBD2 for D (5 bases). CDR1 is LGHNA and CDR2 is YSLEER in the germline V gene. This CDR3 is built from 18 residues. V was clipped by 2 bases and J by 5 bases, with 22 bases between them. In DNA, the CDR3 is TGCGCCAGCAGCCAACATAGTATTACGGACTTTCCCAACAATGAGCAGTTCTTC. It encodes CASSQHSITDFPNNEQFF.

The gene calls are TRBV4-1 and TRBJ2-7; a possible D gene is TRBD1 (6 bases). The V end was cut by 3 bases, the J end by 9 bases, with 18 bases between. The CDR3 has 14 amino acids. Germline V gene sequence: CDR1 MGHRA, CDR2 YSYEKL. CDR3 region: CASSQANRDGGQYF. DNA of the CDR3: TGCGCCAGCAGCCAGGCGAACAGGGACGGCGGGCAGTACTTC.

The V gene is TRBV7-9, the J gene TRBJ1-2, with 7 bases aligning to TRBD1. The CDR3 spans 16 residues. Germline V lookup: CDR1 SEHNR, CDR2 FQNEAQ (reference sequence). V lost 5 bases and J lost 0; bases outside the gene matches: 9. The CDR3 loop reads CASSGNRDSPNYGYTF. CDR3 bases: TGTGCCAGCAGCGGGAATCGGGACAGCCCTAACTATGGCTACACCTTC.

V usage is TRBV5-8 and J usage is TRBJ2-3, with TRBD2 matching over 7 bases. The germline gives CDR1 SGHTS, CDR2 YDEGEE. This CDR3 is 18 amino acids long. V shed 4 bases and J 0 bases; nucleotides not matched to a gene: 14. CDR3 amino acids: CASSNHVGLAVSTDTQYF. In DNA, the CDR3 is TGTGCCAGCAGCAACCACGTGGGGCTAGCGGTTAGCACAGATACGCAGTATTTT.

This chain uses TRBV11-2 with TRBJ1-3, with D perhaps matching TRBD1 (6 bases). Germline lookup yields CDR1 SGHAT and CDR2 FQNNGV. V lost 2 bases to trimming and J lost 0 bases, with 11 bases between them. The CDR3 is made up of 16 amino acids. Here the CDR3 reads CASSLTGPSSGNTIYF. The CDR3 DNA follows: TGTGCCAGCAGCTTAACAGGGCCGAGCTCTGGAAACACCATATATTTT.

The V and J genes are TRBV7-9 and TRBJ2-5; a possible D gene is TRBD1 (6 bases). The DNA end is a closer match to TRBJ2-7, so the J assignment may be wrong. Germline V lookup: CDR1 SEHNR, CDR2 FQNEAQ (reference sequence). The CDR3 runs to 13 residues. CDR3 in amino acids: CASSFGTNYEQYF. CDR3 coding DNA: TGTGCCAGCAGCTTTGGGACAAACTACGAGCAGTACTTC.

The V gene is TRBV7-2, the J gene TRBJ1-1; D is uncertain. The germline V and J ends were trimmed by 2 bases and 2 bases, with 15 bases remaining between them. The CDR3 covers 16 residues. The germline gives CDR1 SGHTA, CDR2 FQGNSA. This chain's CDR3 is CASSLLPRRLNTEAFF. The CDR3 nucleotides are TGTGCCAGCAGCTTATTGCCCAGGAGGCTTAACACTGAAGCTTTCTTT.

The chain carries TRBV5-1 and TRBJ2-1, with TRBD1 matching over 7 bases. The V segment lost 1 base and the J segment 3 bases; nucleotides outside the gene matches: 4. The germline gives CDR1 SGHRS, CDR2 YFSETQ. The CDR3 is made up of 15 amino acids. The DNA for the CDR3 is TGCGCCAGCAGCTTGACAGGGGATAACTACAATGAGCAGTTCTTC. Its translation: CASSLTGDNYNEQFF.

The chain is built from TRBV6-6 and TRBJ1-2; 7 nucleotides match TRBD1. In germline, CDR1 is MNHNY, CDR2 SVGAGI (reference sequence). The junction had 8 bases not matched to a gene; V was cut back by 2 bases and J by 5 bases. The CDR3 has 15 residues. In DNA, the CDR3 is TGTGCCAGCAGTTACGGGACAGTCTCTATTTATGGCTACACCTTC. It is translated as CASSYGTVSIYGYTF.

This clone has just one count. The V gene is TRBV7-9, the J gene TRBJ1-2; no reliable D call. Looked up from germline, CDR1 is SEHNR and CDR2 is FQNEAQ (reference sequence). The length of the CDR3 is 14 residues. Trimming pared 1 base from V and 1 base from J, leaving 7 bases between. CDR3: CASSLGADNYGYTF. DNA for the CDR3: TGTGCCAGCAGCTTAGGCGCCGATAACTATGGCTACACCTTC.

V gene TRBV7-6 combines with J gene TRBJ1-2; D perhaps matches TRBD1 (5 bases). V was shortened by 5 bases and J by 7 bases, with 14 bases between the two germline ends. CDR3 length: 13 residues. Per the germline V gene, CDR1 is SGHVS and CDR2 is FNYEAQ. The CDR3 spells CASSPDSMGGYTF. CDR3 nucleotide sequence: TGTGCCAGCAGCCCCGACAGTATGGGTGGCTACACCTTC.

The chain recombines TRBV7-8 with TRBJ2-5; D uncertain. The germline V gene encodes CDR1 SGHVS and CDR2 FQNEAQ. Trimming took off 6 bases at V and 2 bases at J, with 7 bases between the two ends. This CDR3 contains 12 residues. CDR3 in amino acids: CASRQNQETQYF. In DNA, the CDR3 is TGTGCCAGCAGGCAGAATCAAGAGACCCAGTACTTC.

The CDR3 sequence: CASSLAGLADNEQFF. The DNA for the CDR3 is TGTGCCAGCAGCTTAGCGGGACTAGCGGACAATGAGCAGTTCTTC. The rearrangement joins TRBV7-9 to TRBJ2-1; 11 nucleotides line up with TRBD2. Trimming took 0 bases from V and 5 from J; bases not matched to a gene: 0. Germline CDR1 is SEHNR and CDR2 is FQNEAQ (reference sequence). The CDR3 length is 15 residues.

CDR3 sequence reads: CASSQEGALGNQPQHF. The CDR3 DNA reads TGCGCCAGCAGCCAGGAGGGGGCTCTGGGCAATCAGCCCCAGCATTTT. The chain joins TRBV4-1 to TRBJ1-5; 7 positions match TRBD1. Trimming at V came to 3 bases and at J to 2 bases, leaving 7 bases not matched to a gene. The CDR3 length is 16 residues. From germline, CDR1 is MGHRA and CDR2 YSYEKL.

This rearrangement joins TRBV6-1 to TRBJ2-2; TRBD2 aligns across 9 bases. CDR1 and CDR2 (germline): MNHNS, SASEGT. The CDR3 contains 15 residues. With 7 bases clipped from V and 3 bases from J, the junction kept 6 bases outside the gene matches. CDR3 DNA: TGTGCCAGCAATTTGGCGGGAGGGGACACCGGGGAGCTGTTTTTT. It codes for CASNLAGGDTGELFF.

The chain has TRBV29-1 and TRBJ1-2; tentative D call: TRBD1 (6 bases). With 4 bases removed from V and 4 bases from J, the gap between germline ends came to 19 bases. The germline CDR1 and CDR2 sequences are SQVTM and ANQGSEA. This CDR3 contains 15 residues. This CDR3 is CSVAAGAHSAYGYTF. The CDR3 DNA sequence: TGCAGCGTTGCGGCGGGGGCCCACTCCGCCTATGGCTACACCTTC.

The chain recombines TRBV29-1 with TRBJ2-3, with 7 bases identical to TRBD2. The CDR3 length is 14 residues. V shed 6 bases, J shed 7 bases, and the junction held 13 bases outside the gene matches. Germline CDR1 SQVTM, CDR2 ANQGSEA. The CDR3 sequence: CSVDLAGAGNTQYF. The CDR3 bases are TGCAGCGTGGACTTAGCCGGAGCGGGGAATACGCAGTATTTT.

The CDR3 sequence is CSARGGNEQFF. The CDR3 DNA sequence: TGCAGTGCTAGGGGGGGCAATGAGCAGTTCTTC. The chain has TRBV20-1 and TRBJ2-1; tentative D call: TRBD2 (6 bases). With 3 bases removed from V and 6 bases from J, the gap between germline ends came to 6 bases. Germline lookup yields CDR1 DFQATT and CDR2 SNEGSKA (reference sequence). The CDR3 runs 11 residues.